This T cell receptor beta chain emerged from a study of OX40 agonist ivuxolimab in advanced cancers. Study at large: As their treatment, patients were administered ivuxolimab, an agonistic anti-OX40 (CD134) antibody.

V lost 2 bases to trimming and J lost 6 bases, with 13 bases between them. The CDR3 loop spans 14 amino acids. Germline V gives CDR1 MGHRA, CDR2 YSYEKL. Study results and caveats: Expanded clones belonging to CD8+ T cells outnumbered, on average, those of CD4+.

Repertoires were generated with immunoSEQ multiplex PCR, while TCRdb's copy carries only in-frame clones and drops some. The table shows under 95,000 clones, with approximately 85% occurring only once. Details on this clone: Its matching antigen is unknown.

The chain carries TRBV4-1 and TRBJ2-5; D possibly corresponds to TRBD1 (5 bases). The source of this sequence is an adult with an advanced solid tumor such as melanoma, head and neck, liver or kidney cancer. This specimen was CD4+ or CD8+ T cells sorted from blood, taken in a trial of the OX40 agonist ivuxolimab. The CDR3 sequence is CASSQSQGPQTQYF. The CDR3 DNA is TGCGCCAGCAGCCAAAGCCAGGGTCCGCAGACCCAGTACTTC.